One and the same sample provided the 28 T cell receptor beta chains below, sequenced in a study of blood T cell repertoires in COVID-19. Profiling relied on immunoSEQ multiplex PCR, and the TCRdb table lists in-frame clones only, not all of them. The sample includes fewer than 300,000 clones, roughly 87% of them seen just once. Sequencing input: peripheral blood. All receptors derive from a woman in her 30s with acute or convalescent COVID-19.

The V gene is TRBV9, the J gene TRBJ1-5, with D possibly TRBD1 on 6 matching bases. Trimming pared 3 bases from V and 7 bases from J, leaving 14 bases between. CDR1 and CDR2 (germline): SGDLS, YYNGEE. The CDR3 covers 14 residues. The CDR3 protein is CASSARGGTQPQHF. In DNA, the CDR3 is TGTGCCAGCAGCGCCAGAGGGGGAACGCAGCCCCAGCATTTT.

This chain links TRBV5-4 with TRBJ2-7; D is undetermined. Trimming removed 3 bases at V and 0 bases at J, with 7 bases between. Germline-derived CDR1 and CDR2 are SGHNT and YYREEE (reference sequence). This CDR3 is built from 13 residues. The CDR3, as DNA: TGTGCCAGCAGCTCCCTTCGCTCCTACGAGCAGTACTTC. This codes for CASSSLRSYEQYF.

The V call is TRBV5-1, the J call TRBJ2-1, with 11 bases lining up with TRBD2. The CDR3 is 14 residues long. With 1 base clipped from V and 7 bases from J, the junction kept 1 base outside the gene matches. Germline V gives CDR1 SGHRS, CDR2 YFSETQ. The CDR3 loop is CASSLLAGGNEQFF. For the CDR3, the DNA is TGCGCCAGCAGCTTGCTAGCGGGAGGAAATGAGCAGTTCTTC.

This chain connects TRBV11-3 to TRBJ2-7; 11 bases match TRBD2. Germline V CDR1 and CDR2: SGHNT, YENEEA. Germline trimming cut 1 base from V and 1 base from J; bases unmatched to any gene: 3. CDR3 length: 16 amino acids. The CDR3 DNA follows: TGTGCCAGCAGCTTAGCCGGGACTAGCGGATCCTACGAGCAGTACTTC. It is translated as CASSLAGTSGSYEQYF.

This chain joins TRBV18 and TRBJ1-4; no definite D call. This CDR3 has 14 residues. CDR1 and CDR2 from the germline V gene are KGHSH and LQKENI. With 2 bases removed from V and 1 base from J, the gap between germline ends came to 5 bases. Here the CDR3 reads CASSPGVTNEKLFF. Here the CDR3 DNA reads TGTGCCAGCTCACCAGGAGTAACTAATGAAAAACTGTTTTTT.

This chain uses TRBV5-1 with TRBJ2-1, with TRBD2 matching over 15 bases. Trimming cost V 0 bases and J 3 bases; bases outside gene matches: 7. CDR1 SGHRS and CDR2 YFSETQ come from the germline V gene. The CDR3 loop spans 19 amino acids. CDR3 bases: TGCGCCAGCAGCTTGGCCCAGGGACTAGCGGGAGGTAACTACAATGAGCAGTTCTTC. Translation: CASSLAQGLAGGNYNEQFF.

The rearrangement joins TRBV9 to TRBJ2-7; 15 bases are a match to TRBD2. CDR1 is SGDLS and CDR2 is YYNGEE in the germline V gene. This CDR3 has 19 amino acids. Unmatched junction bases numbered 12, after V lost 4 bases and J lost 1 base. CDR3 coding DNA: TGTGCCAGCAGCCCTCGAGGGAAGGGACTAGCGGGGGGTTCCTACGAGCAGTACTTC. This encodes CASSPRGKGLAGGSYEQYF. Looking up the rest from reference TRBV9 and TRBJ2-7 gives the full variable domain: DSGVTQTPKHLITATGQRVTLRCSPRSGDLSVYWYQQSLDQGLQFLIQYYNGEERAKGNILERFSAQQFPDLHSELNLSSLELGDSALYFCASSPRGKGLAGGSYEQYFGPGTRLTVT.

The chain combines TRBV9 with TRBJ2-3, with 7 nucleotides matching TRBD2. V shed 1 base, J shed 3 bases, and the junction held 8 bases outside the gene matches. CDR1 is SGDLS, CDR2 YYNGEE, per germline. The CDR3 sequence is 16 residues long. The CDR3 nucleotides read TGTGCCAGCAGCGTATCGGGGAGGGGCTTAACAGATACGCAGTATTTT. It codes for CASSVSGRGLTDTQYF.

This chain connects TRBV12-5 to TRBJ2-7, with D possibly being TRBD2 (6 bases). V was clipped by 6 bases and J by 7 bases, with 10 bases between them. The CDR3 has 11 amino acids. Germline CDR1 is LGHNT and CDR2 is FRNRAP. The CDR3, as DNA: TGTGCTAGTGGGTGGGCGGGGGAGCAGTACTTC. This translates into CASGWAGEQYF.

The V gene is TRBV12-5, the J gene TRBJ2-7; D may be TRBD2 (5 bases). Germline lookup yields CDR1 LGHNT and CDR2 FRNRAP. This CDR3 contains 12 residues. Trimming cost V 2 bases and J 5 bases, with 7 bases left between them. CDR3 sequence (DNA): TGTGCTAGTGGTTTGTCGAGGGACGAGCAGTACTTC. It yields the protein CASGLSRDEQYF.

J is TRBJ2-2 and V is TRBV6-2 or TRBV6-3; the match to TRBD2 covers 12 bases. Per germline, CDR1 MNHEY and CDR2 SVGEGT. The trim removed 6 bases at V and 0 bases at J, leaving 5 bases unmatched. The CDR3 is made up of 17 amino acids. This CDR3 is CASSGLAGNTNTGELFF. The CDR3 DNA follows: TGTGCCAGCAGCGGACTAGCGGGGAATACGAACACCGGGGAGCTGTTTTTT.

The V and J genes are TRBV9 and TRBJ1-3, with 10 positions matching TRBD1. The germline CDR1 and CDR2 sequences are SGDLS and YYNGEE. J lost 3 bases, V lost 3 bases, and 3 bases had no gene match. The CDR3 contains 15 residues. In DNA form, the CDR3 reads TGTGCCAGCAGCGGGACAGGGGGGTTTGGAAACACCATATATTTT. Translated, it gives CASSGTGGFGNTIYF.

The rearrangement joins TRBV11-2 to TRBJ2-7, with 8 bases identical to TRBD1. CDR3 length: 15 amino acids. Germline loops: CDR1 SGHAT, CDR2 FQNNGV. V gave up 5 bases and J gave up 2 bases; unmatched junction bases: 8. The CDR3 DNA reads TGTGCCAGCAGCCTTCGGACAGGGACGCCCTACGAGCAGTACTTC. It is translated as CASSLRTGTPYEQYF.

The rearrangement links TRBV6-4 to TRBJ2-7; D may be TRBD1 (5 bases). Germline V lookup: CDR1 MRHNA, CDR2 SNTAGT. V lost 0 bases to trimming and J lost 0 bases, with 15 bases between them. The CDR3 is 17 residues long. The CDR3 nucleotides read TGTGCCAGCAGTGACTCGACTCGGACACCTCACTCCTACGAGCAGTACTTC. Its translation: CASSDSTRTPHSYEQYF.

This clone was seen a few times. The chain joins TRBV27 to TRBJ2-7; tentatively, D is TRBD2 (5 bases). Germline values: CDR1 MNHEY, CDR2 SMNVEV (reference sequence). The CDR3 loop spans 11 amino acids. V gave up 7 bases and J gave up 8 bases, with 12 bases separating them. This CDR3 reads CASTKGVQQYF. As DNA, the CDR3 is TGTGCCAGCACAAAGGGAGTCCAGCAGTACTTC.

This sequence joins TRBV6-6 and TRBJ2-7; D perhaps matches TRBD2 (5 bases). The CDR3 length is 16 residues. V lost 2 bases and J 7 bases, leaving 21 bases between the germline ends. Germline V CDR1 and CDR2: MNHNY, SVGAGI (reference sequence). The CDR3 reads CASSYPGNGNTMEQYF. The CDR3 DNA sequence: TGTGCCAGCAGTTACCCAGGTAACGGGAATACAATGGAGCAGTACTTC.

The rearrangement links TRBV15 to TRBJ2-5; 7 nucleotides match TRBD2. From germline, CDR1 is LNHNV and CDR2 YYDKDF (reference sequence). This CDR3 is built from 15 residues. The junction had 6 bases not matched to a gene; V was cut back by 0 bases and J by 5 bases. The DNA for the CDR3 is TGTGCCACCAGCAGAGATTTTGCGGGAGTGGAGACCCAGTACTTC. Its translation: CATSRDFAGVETQYF.

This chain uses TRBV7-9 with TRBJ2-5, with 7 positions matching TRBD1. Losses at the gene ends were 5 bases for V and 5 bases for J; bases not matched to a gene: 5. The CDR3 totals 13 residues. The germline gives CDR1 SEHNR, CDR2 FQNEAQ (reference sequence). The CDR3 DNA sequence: TGTGCCAGCAGCCTAGGGGGCAAGGAGACCCAGTACTTC. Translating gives CASSLGGKETQYF.

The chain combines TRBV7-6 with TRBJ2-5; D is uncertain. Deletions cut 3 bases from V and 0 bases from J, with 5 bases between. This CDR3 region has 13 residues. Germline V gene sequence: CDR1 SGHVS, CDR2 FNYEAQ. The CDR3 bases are TGTGCCAGCAGCTTTGGCAACCAAGAGACCCAGTACTTC. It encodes CASSFGNQETQYF.

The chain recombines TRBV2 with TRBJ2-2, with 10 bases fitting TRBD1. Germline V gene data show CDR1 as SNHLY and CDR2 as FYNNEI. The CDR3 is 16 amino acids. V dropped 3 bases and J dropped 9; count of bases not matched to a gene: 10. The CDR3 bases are TGTGCCAGCAGTGAGATCCGAGACAGGGGGCGTTGGGAGCTGTTTTTT. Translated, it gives CASSEIRDRGRWELFF. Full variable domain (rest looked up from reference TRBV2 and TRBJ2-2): EPEVTQTPSHQVTQMGQEVILRCVPISNHLYFYWYRQILGQKVEFLVSFYNNEISEKSEIFDDQFSVERPDGSNFTLKIRSTKLEDSAMYFCASSEIRDRGRWELFFGEGSRLTVL.

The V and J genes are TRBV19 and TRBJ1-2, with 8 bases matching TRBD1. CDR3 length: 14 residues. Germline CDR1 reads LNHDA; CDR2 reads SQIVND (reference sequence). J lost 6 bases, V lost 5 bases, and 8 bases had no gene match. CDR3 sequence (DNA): TGTGCCAGTAGTTTAACAGGGGGTTTGGATGGCTACACCTTC. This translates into CASSLTGGLDGYTF.

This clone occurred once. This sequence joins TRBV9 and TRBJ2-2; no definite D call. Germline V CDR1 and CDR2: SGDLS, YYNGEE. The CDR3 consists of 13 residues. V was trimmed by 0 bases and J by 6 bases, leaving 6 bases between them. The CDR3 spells CASSVGHPGELFF. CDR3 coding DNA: TGTGCCAGCAGCGTAGGACATCCCGGGGAGCTGTTTTTT.

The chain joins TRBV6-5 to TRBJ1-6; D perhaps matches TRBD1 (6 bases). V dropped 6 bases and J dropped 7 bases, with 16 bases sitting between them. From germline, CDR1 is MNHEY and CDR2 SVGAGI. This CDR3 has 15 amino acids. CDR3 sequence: CASRGWDILNSPLHF. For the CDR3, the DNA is TGTGCCAGCAGGGGGTGGGACATCCTGAATTCACCCCTCCACTTT.

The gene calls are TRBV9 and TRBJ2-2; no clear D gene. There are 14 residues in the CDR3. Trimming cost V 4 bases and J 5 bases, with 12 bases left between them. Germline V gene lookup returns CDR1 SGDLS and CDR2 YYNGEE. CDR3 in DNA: TGTGCCAGCAGCCTCAGGCCTGGGACCGGGGAGCTGTTTTTT. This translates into CASSLRPGTGELFF.

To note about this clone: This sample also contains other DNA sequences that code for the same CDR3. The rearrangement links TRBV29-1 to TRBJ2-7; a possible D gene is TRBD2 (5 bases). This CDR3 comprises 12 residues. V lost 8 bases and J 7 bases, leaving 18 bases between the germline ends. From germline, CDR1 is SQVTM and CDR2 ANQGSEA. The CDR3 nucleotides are TGCAGCAGCAGCTCGGGATTAGGAGAGCAGTACTTC. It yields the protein CSSSSGLGEQYF.

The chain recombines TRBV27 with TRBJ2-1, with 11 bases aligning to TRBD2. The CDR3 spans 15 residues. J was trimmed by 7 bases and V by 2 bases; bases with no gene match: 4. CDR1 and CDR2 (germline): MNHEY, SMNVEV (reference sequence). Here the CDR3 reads CASSLVAGGLNEQFF. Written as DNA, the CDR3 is TGTGCCAGCAGTTTAGTAGCGGGAGGGTTAAATGAGCAGTTCTTC.

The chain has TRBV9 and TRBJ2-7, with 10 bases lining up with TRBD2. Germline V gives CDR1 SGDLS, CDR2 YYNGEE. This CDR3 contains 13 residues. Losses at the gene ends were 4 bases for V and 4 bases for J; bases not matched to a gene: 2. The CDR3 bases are TGTGCCAGCAGCTCTAGCGGGAGTTACGAGCAGTACTTC. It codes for CASSSSGSYEQYF. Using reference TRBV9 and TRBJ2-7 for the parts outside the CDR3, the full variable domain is DSGVTQTPKHLITATGQRVTLRCSPRSGDLSVYWYQQSLDQGLQFLIQYYNGEERAKGNILERFSAQQFPDLHSELNLSSLELGDSALYFCASSSSGSYEQYFGPGTRLTVT.

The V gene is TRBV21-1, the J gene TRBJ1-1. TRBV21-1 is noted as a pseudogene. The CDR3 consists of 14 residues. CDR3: CASPKAGEVSEAFF. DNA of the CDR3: TGTGCCAGCCCCAAAGCAGGGGAGGTTTCTGAAGCTTTCTTT.